The 12 T cell receptor beta chains in this list originate from one sample, sequenced in a study of T cells in Graves' hyperthyroidism and ophthalmopathy. Amplification of TCR beta CDR3 regions used RNA as the template. Primed by the HTBI set, a first-round RT-PCR was run on the TCR CDR3. A single record per CDR3 protein comes from TCRdb applying MiXCR to the multiplex PCR reads. The sample carries about 620,000 distinct CDR3 sequences, around 15% recorded once. What was sequenced was blood. The receptors here all came from a woman aged 30 to 39 with Graves' hyperthyroidism.

There are a few counts of this clonotype. The chain combines TRBV15 with TRBJ1-1; D is ambiguous. In germline, CDR1 is LNHNV, CDR2 YYDKDF (reference sequence). V was cut by 0 bases and J by 7 bases, with 12 bases left in between. The CDR3 totals 14 residues. The CDR3 DNA follows: TGTGCCACCAGCAGAGATCGTTCTTCAGGTGAAGCTTTCTTT. It specifies CATSRDRSSGEAFF.

The chain has TRBV25-1 and TRBJ2-6, with a weak D call TRBD2 (6 bases). Germline loops: CDR1 MGHDK, CDR2 SYGVNS. V lost 4 bases and J lost 2, with 15 bases in between. The CDR3 has 17 residues. The CDR3 protein is CASSAPTGTPGANVLTF. The CDR3, as DNA: TGTGCCAGCAGTGCACCGACGGGGACTCCTGGGGCCAACGTCCTGACTTTC.

The chain carries TRBV28 and TRBJ2-1; 13 positions agree with TRBD2. Germline V lookup: CDR1 MDHEN, CDR2 SYDVKM. Trimming took 9 bases from V and 10 from J; bases not matched to a gene: 9. CDR3 length: 14 amino acids. CDR3 DNA sequence: TGTGCCAGAAGCCCCCCGGGACTAGCGGGGGAGCAGTTCTTC. Translating gives CARSPPGLAGEQFF.

This clonotype was observed at least ten times. The chain carries TRBV28 and TRBJ2-3; 14 bases line up with TRBD2. Germline lookup yields CDR1 MDHEN and CDR2 SYDVKM. Germline trimming cut 4 bases from V and 2 bases from J; bases unmatched to any gene: 17. The CDR3 extends over 21 amino acids. The CDR3 bases are TGTGCCAGCAGTTACGGACTAGCGGGAGGCTCGGCCCCGTTTCTCACAGATACGCAGTATTTT. Amino acids: CASSYGLAGGSAPFLTDTQYF.

J is TRBJ1-3 and V is TRBV29-1, with D possibly TRBD1 on 5 matching bases. This CDR3 is 14 amino acids long. V was shortened by 4 bases and J by 2 bases, with 12 bases between the two germline ends. CDR1 is SQVTM and CDR2 is ANQGSEA in the germline V gene. The CDR3 DNA reads as TGCAGCGTTGTGGTGACAGAGCCTGGAAACACCATATATTTT. Protein product: CSVVVTEPGNTIYF.

V gene TRBV12-3 or TRBV12-4 combines with J gene TRBJ2-7, with 10 positions matching TRBD2. Losses at the gene ends were 1 base for V and 2 bases for J; bases not matched to a gene: 11. The CDR3 is made up of 18 amino acids. The CDR3 sequence: CASSLGFPGLAFTYEQYF. The CDR3, as DNA: TGTGCCAGCAGTTTAGGGTTTCCGGGACTAGCGTTCACCTACGAGCAGTACTTC.

This clonotype was detected a few times. This chain connects TRBV6-2 or TRBV6-3 to TRBJ2-5, with a weak D call TRBD1 (6 bases). The V gene's germline CDR1 is MNHEY and CDR2 SVGEGT. V shed 8 bases and J shed 4 bases, with 17 bases lying between them. CDR3 length equals 14 residues. CDR3 bases: TGTGCCAGCGGCAGGGGCGGCCCGCCAGAGACCCAGTACTTC. It is translated as CASGRGGPPETQYF.

The V and J genes are TRBV28 and TRBJ2-6, with D possibly TRBD2 on 5 matching bases. The ends were cut back, 5 bases at V and 4 bases at J, with 12 bases in the middle. CDR3 size: 15 residues. Germline V gene data show CDR1 as MDHEN and CDR2 as SYDVKM. The CDR3 sequence: CASSRGRGGANVLTF. CDR3 DNA sequence: TGTGCCAGCAGTCGCGGGCGTGGCGGGGCCAACGTCCTGACTTTC.

Only a few counts were recorded for this clonotype. The gene calls are TRBV6-1 and TRBJ1-1; D remains ambiguous. This CDR3 region has 15 residues. The V end lost 6 bases, the J end lost 0 bases, and 14 bases lay between the germline ends. Germline values: CDR1 MNHNS, CDR2 SASEGT. In nucleotides, the CDR3 is TGTGCCAGCAGGGACCCCTATCAGATGAACACTGAAGCTTTCTTT. Translated, it gives CASRDPYQMNTEAFF.

This clonotype was seen repeatedly, ten times or more. The chain combines TRBV10-3 with TRBJ2-3; 9 positions match TRBD1. The CDR3 spans 14 residues. The V segment lost 8 bases and the J segment 3 bases; nucleotides outside the gene matches: 6. The germline V gene encodes CDR1 ENHRY and CDR2 SYGVKD. CDR3 sequence reads: CAIGKGQGTDTQYF. DNA of the CDR3: TGTGCCATCGGTAAAGGACAGGGGACAGATACGCAGTATTTT.

V and J are TRBV20-1 and TRBJ2-2; D unresolved. Trimming pared 6 bases from V and 4 bases from J, leaving 21 bases between. Germline V CDR1 and CDR2: DFQATT, SNEGSKA (reference sequence). The CDR3 consists of 16 residues. CDR3 coding DNA: TGCAGTGCCATAGTTTGGATAAGGTCGGGCACCGGGGAGCTGTTTTTT. Its translation: CSAIVWIRSGTGELFF.

V usage is TRBV20-1 and J usage is TRBJ2-2; maybe TRBD2 (6 bases). This CDR3 has 17 residues. Trimming shortened V by 0 bases and J by 6 bases, and 20 bases separated the two germline ends. Per the germline V gene, CDR1 is DFQATT and CDR2 is SNEGSKA (reference sequence). The CDR3 loop is CSARDPSARRVSGELFF. In DNA, the CDR3 is TGCAGTGCTAGAGATCCTAGCGCCCGACGGGTTTCCGGGGAGCTGTTTTTT.